A single TCR beta chain is shown here with its context. The antigen is unknown. The CDR3 spans 16 residues. V shed 0 bases and J shed 2 bases, with 17 bases lying between them. Germline CDR1 DFQATT, CDR2 SNEGSKA (reference sequence). The data stem from a study of CD8 T cells in Susac syndrome. Reverse transcription of about 0.45 to 1 ug RNA was carried out with random hexamers. The TCR beta CDR3 was amplified by immunoSEQ multiplex PCR across 54 Vbeta, 13 Jbeta. MiXCR was run by TCRdb on the immunoSEQ multiplex PCR reads, yielding one entry per CDR3 protein. The table includes around 120,000 distinct CDR3 sequences, roughly 94% detected once. General study points: As acknowledged by the study, its TCR sequencing and HLA analysis included a relatively small number of individuals.

The chain joins TRBV20-1 to TRBJ2-7, with D perhaps TRBD2 (5 bases). Sequenced input: CD4+ T cells from PBMCs. The sequence was obtained from a human donor with multiple sclerosis. CDR3 sequence (DNA): TGCAGTGCTAGAGATCCATTAGACCAGGAGGCCTACGAGCAGTACTTC. Protein product: CSARDPLDQEAYEQYF.